These 13 T cell receptor beta chains share one sample of origin, sequenced in a study of T cell repertoires in ileal Crohn's disease. This table comes from immunoSEQ multiplex PCR, and its TCRdb copy is limited to in-frame clones, with some not included. The sample has roughly 3,000 clones, 75% to 90% seen once. Sample time point: proximal margin of the surgical specimen (macroscopically non-inflamed). Sequenced input: ileal tissue. The receptors shown here come from an adult with Crohn's disease.

This chain links TRBV28 with TRBJ2-5, with unresolved D. The CDR3 loop spans 13 amino acids. V lost 2 bases to trimming and J lost 4 bases, with 8 bases between them. CDR1 MDHEN and CDR2 SYDVKM come from the germline V gene. This CDR3 reads CASSLDGLETQYF. The CDR3 DNA is TGTGCCAGCAGTTTAGACGGGTTAGAGACCCAGTACTTC. Complete variable domain (other parts from reference TRBV28 and TRBJ2-5): DVKVTQSSRYLVKRTGEKVFLECVQDMDHENMFWYRQDPGLGLRLIYFSYDVKMKEKGDIPEGYSVSREKKERFSLILESASTNQTSMYLCASSLDGLETQYFGPGTRLLVL.

The rearrangement links TRBV30 to TRBJ1-6; D is ambiguous. Trimming removed 1 base from V and 7 bases from J, with 5 bases in between. The CDR3 sequence is 12 residues long. CDR1 and CDR2 (germline): GTSNPN, SVGIG (reference sequence). CDR3 sequence (DNA): TGTGCCTGGAGTGACAAGAATTCACCCCTCCACTTT. Its translation: CAWSDKNSPLHF.

DNA of the CDR3: TGTGCCAGCAGCCAAAAGGGGAAAAGGGTAGGAGAAAAGAACACTGAAGCTTTCTTT. Its translation: CASSQKGKRVGEKNTEAFF. This chain joins TRBV14 and TRBJ1-1; D may be TRBD1 (5 bases). Germline V gene sequence: CDR1 SGHDN, CDR2 FVKESK. The CDR3 runs to 19 residues. V was pared by 2 bases and J by 1 base, with 23 bases between.

This chain links TRBV5-1 with TRBJ2-1, with D tentatively TRBD2 (5 bases). The CDR3 loop spans 12 amino acids. Trimming stripped 6 bases from V and 9 bases from J, with 13 bases between. CDR1 and CDR2 (germline): SGHRS, YFSETQ. The CDR3, as DNA: TGCGCCAGCATGGAGGTGGGCGGTGAGCAGTTCTTC. It is translated as CASMEVGGEQFF.

The CDR3 spells CASTSAYGYTF. As DNA, the CDR3 is TGTGCCAGCACTTCAGCATATGGCTACACCTTC. V gene TRBV28 combines with J gene TRBJ1-2; no reliable D call. The CDR3 sequence is 11 residues long. V lost 7 bases, J lost 5 bases, and 8 bases lay in between. Germline V CDR1 and CDR2: MDHEN, SYDVKM.

V usage is TRBV27 and J usage is TRBJ2-5; D gene unclear. Per the germline V gene, CDR1 is MNHEY and CDR2 is SMNVEV (reference sequence). This CDR3 is 13 amino acids long. Trimming took 5 bases from V and 5 from J, leaving 12 bases between them. Written as DNA, the CDR3 is TGTGCCAGCAGTCCCTGGACGACGGAGACCCAGTACTTC. Translation: CASSPWTTETQYF.

The J gene is TRBJ2-7, the V gene TRBV18, with 7 bases identical to TRBD2. Looked up from germline, CDR1 is KGHSH and CDR2 is LQKENI. The CDR3 consists of 18 residues. Germline trimming cut 2 bases from V and 5 bases from J; bases unmatched to any gene: 18. The CDR3 bases are TGTGCCAGCTCACCATTTAAGTCTCGGCGGGAGTTTCTCCACGAGCAGTACTTC. Residues: CASSPFKSRREFLHEQYF.

The rearrangement uses TRBV9 and TRBJ2-7; 7 bases are shared with TRBD2. Germline assignment: CDR1 SGDLS and CDR2 YYNGEE. The V gene end was trimmed by 4 bases and the J gene end by 0 bases; junction bases not matched to a gene: 7. The CDR3 contains 15 residues. The CDR3 region has the DNA TGTGCCAGCAGCATATCTAGCGGTGGCTCCTACGAGCAGTACTTC. Protein sequence: CASSISSGGSYEQYF.

The chain is built from TRBV5-4 and TRBJ1-2; D possibly corresponds to TRBD1 (5 bases). This CDR3 comprises 13 residues. Germline loops: CDR1 SGHNT, CDR2 YYREEE (reference sequence). The V and J ends lost 2 bases and 6 bases respectively, with 11 bases between them. The CDR3 reads CASSFTGTDGYTF. The CDR3 region has the DNA TGTGCCAGCAGCTTCACAGGTACGGATGGCTACACCTTC.

The genes are TRBV19 and TRBJ1-5, with D uncertain. The CDR3 spans 16 residues. Germline lookup yields CDR1 LNHDA and CDR2 SQIVND (reference sequence). The V end was cut by 6 bases, the J end by 3 bases, with 18 bases between. Here the CDR3 reads CASRPLSGSLNQPQHF. The CDR3 DNA reads as TGTGCCAGTAGACCCCTCTCGGGCAGCCTCAATCAGCCCCAGCATTTT.

This chain joins TRBV28 and TRBJ1-2; the D gene is possibly TRBD1 (5 bases). Germline V gene data show CDR1 as MDHEN and CDR2 as SYDVKM. Trimming removed 3 bases from V and 4 bases from J, with 9 bases in between. The CDR3 is 13 amino acids. CDR3: CASSFQGGYGYTF. The CDR3, as DNA: TGTGCCAGCAGTTTTCAGGGTGGCTATGGCTACACCTTC.

The V and J genes are TRBV7-8 and TRBJ1-1; TRBD1 is a possible D gene (5 bases). V lost 2 bases, J lost 0 bases, and 13 bases lay in between. This CDR3 is built from 16 residues. Looked up from germline, CDR1 is SGHVS and CDR2 is FQNEAQ. Written as DNA, the CDR3 is TGTGCCAGCAGCTTAAGGGTGGGACGGCTGAACACTGAAGCTTTCTTT. This codes for CASSLRVGRLNTEAFF.

The J gene is TRBJ2-1, the V gene TRBV9, with 9 nucleotides matching TRBD2. The trim removed 4 bases at V and 13 bases at J, leaving 6 bases unmatched. The CDR3 length is 12 residues. Germline assignment: CDR1 SGDLS and CDR2 YYNGEE. The chain's CDR3 is CASSPGSGSQFF. For the CDR3, the DNA is TGTGCCAGCAGCCCCGGTAGCGGGAGCCAGTTCTTC.